The TCR beta chain described here comes from a study of T-cell memory formation after mild COVID-19. About the study: Across donors, TCR clusters were largely donor specific.

Comments on this clonotype: Its matching antigen is unknown.

Sample barcodes and UMIs were carried by the TCR alpha and TCR beta cDNA libraries that 5'RACE generated with constant-segment primers. Each CDR3 protein gets one entry after TCRdb re-called the 5' RACE reads with MiXCR. This table holds some 190,000 distinct CDR3 sequences, roughly 17% found once. With 6 bases clipped from V and 2 bases from J, the junction kept 7 bases outside the gene matches. The CDR3 is made up of 17 amino acids. Study observations and caveats: The authors did not confirm SARS-CoV-2 specificity of second-wave clones peaking day 37.

The chain carries TRBV12-3 or TRBV12-4 and TRBJ2-3; 14 bases agree with TRBD2. The source of this sequence is an adult woman who had mild COVID-19 (a few samples of this study predate the infection). Cell type and time point are not known. Sequenced: PBMCs or a T cell subset sorted from them (not recorded which). The CDR3 spells CASSSKGLAGATDTQYF. CDR3 bases: TGTGCCAGCAGCTCTAAGGGACTAGCGGGAGCCACAGATACGCAGTATTTT.